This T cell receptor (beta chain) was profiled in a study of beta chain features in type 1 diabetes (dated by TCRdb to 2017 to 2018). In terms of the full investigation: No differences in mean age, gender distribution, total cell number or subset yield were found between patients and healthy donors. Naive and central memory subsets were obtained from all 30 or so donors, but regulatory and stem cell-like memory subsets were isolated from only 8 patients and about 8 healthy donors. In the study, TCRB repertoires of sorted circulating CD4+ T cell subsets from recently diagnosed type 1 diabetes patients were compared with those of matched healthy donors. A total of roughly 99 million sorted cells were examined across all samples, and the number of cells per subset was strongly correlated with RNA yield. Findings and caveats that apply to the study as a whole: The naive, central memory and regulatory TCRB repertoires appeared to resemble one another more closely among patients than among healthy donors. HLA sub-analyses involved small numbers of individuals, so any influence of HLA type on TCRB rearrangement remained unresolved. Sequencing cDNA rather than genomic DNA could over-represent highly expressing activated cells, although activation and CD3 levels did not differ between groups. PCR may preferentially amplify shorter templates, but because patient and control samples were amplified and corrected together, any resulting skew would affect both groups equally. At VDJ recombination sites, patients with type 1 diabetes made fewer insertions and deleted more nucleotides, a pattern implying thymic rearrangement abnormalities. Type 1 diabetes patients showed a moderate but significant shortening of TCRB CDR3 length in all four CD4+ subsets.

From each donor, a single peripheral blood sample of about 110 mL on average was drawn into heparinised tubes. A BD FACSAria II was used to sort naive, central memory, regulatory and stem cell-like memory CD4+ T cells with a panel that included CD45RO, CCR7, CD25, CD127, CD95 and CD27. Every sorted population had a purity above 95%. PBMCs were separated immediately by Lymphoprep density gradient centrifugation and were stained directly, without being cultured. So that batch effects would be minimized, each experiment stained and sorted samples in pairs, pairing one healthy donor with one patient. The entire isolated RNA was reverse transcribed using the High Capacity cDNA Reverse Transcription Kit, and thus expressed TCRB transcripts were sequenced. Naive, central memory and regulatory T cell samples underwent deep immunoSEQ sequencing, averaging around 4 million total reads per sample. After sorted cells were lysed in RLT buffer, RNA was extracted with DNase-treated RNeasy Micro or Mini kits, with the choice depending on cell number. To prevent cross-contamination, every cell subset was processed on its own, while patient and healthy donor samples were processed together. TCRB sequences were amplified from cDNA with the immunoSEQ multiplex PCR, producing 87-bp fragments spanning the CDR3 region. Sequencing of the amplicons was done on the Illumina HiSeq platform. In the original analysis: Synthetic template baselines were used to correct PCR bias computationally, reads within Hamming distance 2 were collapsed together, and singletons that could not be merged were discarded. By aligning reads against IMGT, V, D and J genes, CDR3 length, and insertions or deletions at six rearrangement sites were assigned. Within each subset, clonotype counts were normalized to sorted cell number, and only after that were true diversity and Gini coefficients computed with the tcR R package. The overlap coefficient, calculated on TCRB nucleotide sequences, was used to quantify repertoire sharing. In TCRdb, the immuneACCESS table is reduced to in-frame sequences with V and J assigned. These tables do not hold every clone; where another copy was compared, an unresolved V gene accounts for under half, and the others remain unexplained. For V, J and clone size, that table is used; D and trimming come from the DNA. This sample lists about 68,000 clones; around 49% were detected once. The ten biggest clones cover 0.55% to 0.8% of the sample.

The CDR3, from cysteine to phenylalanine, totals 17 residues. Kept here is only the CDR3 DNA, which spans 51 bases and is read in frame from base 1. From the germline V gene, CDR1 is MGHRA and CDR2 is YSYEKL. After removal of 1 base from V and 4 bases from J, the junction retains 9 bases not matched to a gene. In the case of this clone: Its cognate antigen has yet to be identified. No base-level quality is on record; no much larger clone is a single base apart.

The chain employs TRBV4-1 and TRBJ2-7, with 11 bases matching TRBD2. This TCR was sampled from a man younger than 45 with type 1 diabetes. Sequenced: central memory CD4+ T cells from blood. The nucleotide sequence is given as TGCGCCAGCAGCCAAGTAGATCTAGCGGGAGGCGGGTACGAGCAGTACTTC. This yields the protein CASSQVDLAGGGYEQYF.